The TCR beta chain described here comes from a study of blood T cell repertoires in COVID-19 (dated by TCRdb to about 2020). Regarding the complete study: Collaborator samples came from the United States, Italy and Spain and covered acute and convalescent phases of COVID-19. The material from the prospective study consisted of cDNA or gDNA derived from T cells, B-cell-depleted T cells, or PBMCs. The dataset comprised deeply sampled blood TCRbeta repertoires from subjects exposed to, actively infected with, or recovered from COVID-19. The repertoires were released in a freely available public database intended as a resource for research on the immune response to SARS-CoV-2. Samples came from the ongoing ImmuneRACE study (first 160 participants) plus 1,254 subjects from 6 global collaborators. Nearly every sample came with metadata listing a de-identified subject ID, COVID-19 status, age in years and sex. Where available, HLA class I and class II types were taken from metadata supplied by the sample provider and were not determined by assay-based typing. General study outcomes and caveats: Clinical and demographic metadata were provided uncurated, with the amount varying by source and participant.

Turning to this clone: This clone's antigen is unknown. No qualities accompany the bases; no much larger clone lies one base away.

The CDR3 runs 13 residues from the cysteine to the phenylalanine. CDR3 DNA is the only sequence kept; it has 39 bases, read in frame from the first base. CDR1 and CDR2 are read off the germline V gene (reference sequence) as LGHDT and YNNKEL. Trimming removed 4 bases from V and 4 bases from J, leaving 10 bases between the germline ends. In the prospective study, participants were roughly 18 to 95 years old, resided in approximately 22 geographic areas of the United States, and were enrolled through a virtual design. In the prospective study, participants were assigned to cohorts based on the clinical history participants reported in a screening survey and a study questionnaire. Recovered participants in ImmuneRACE Cohort 3 were defined by two consecutive negative NP/OP PCR tests, clearance by a healthcare professional, or resolution of symptoms. In the prospective study, mobile phlebotomists collected whole blood, serum and a nasopharyngeal or oropharyngeal swab from each participant. Prospective study participants could optionally give additional blood draws and questionnaires over an approximately 2-month period. Before DNA extraction, blood samples from the prospective study were shipped at room temperature or frozen.

The immunoSEQ Assay, a bias-controlled multiplex PCR, was used to amplify TCRbeta CDR3 regions from genomic DNA. The paper's data handling went like this. Within the assay, amplification of reference gene primers was used to estimate how many nucleated cells each sample contained. To quantify the absolute abundance of each unique TCRbeta CDR3 rearrangement, sequence reads were collapsed and filtered. For each sample, productive Simpson clonality was calculated by taking the square root of Simpson's diversity index across productive rearrangements. TCRdb stores this immuneACCESS table with in-frame sequences only. Part of the clones is absent; in the studies checked, under half of the shortfall reflects unresolved V genes, and no reason is known for the rest. The DNA gave D and trimming, while V, J and clone size come from that table. This sample comprises 300,000 to 400,000 clones, more than 75% of them detected only once. The ten largest clonotypes hold roughly 1.2% of the sample.

The clonotype originates from a woman aged 18-29 years who had recovered from COVID-19. The sample taken for sequencing was PBMCs or T cells enriched from blood (not recorded which). The rearrangement joined TRBV3-1 (or the pseudogene TRBV3-2) to TRBJ1-1, with the D segment identity uncertain. The CDR3 reads as follows: CASSRLTSTEAFF. The nucleotides are TGTGCCAGCAGCCGCCTAACGTCCACTGAAGCTTTCTTT.